These 2 T cell receptor beta chains originate from one sample sequenced in a study of blood T cells in healthy people across ages. The authors ran a second PCR of roughly 7 to 11 cycles using a sample-barcoded 5' primer and a J-beta primer mix. Using its own MiXCR run on the 5' RACE reads, TCRdb lists one record per CDR3 protein. This table holds over 600,000 distinct CDR3 sequences, 46% found once. The sequenced material came from blood. Every receptor here comes from a man older than 75 in good health.

This clonotype was seen once. The J gene is TRBJ1-3, the V gene TRBV15; D is unresolved. The V gene's germline CDR1 is LNHNV and CDR2 YYDKDF (reference sequence). The CDR3 is 13 amino acids. Trimming pared 1 base from V and 8 bases from J, leaving 9 bases between. The CDR3 loop is CATSRVGLDTIYF. The CDR3 DNA reads TGTGCCACCAGCAGAGTCGGGCTTGACACCATATATTTT.

This clonotype was picked up many times. This chain joins TRBV7-2 and TRBJ2-7, with TRBD1 matching 12 bases. There are 17 residues in the CDR3. Trimming cost V 0 bases and J 0 bases; bases outside gene matches: 3. Germline CDR1 reads SGHTA; CDR2 reads FQGNSA. DNA of the CDR3: TGTGCCAGCAGCTTAGCGCCGGGACAGGGGGCCTCCTACGAGCAGTACTTC. Its protein product is CASSLAPGQGASYEQYF.